Described below is a single T cell receptor beta chain sequence and its context. This clone occurred a few times. Its antigen specificity is not known. Per-nucleotide qualities are absent, and no much larger clonotype sits a single base away. All of the isolated RNA was reverse transcribed with the High Capacity cDNA Reverse Transcription Kit, so expressed TCRB transcripts were sequenced. Survey-depth immunoSEQ sequencing was performed on stem cell-like memory T cell samples, with an average of around 930,000 total reads per sample. Sorted cells were lysed in RLT buffer and RNA was extracted with DNase-treated RNeasy Micro or Mini kits, depending on cell number. To prevent cross-contamination, every cell subset was processed on its own, while patient and healthy donor samples were processed together. Using the immunoSEQ multiplex PCR, TCRB sequences were amplified from cDNA into 87-bp fragments spanning the CDR3 region. Amplicons were sequenced on the Illumina HiSeq platform. From the authors' description of their analysis: PCR bias was computationally corrected using synthetic template baselines, reads within Hamming distance 2 were collapsed, and singletons that could not be merged were discarded. Reads were aligned against IMGT to assign V, D and J genes, CDR3 length and insertions or deletions at six rearrangement sites. Within each subset, clonotype counts were normalized to the number of sorted cells before true diversity and Gini coefficients were calculated with the tcR R package. The overlap coefficient, calculated on TCRB nucleotide sequences, was used to measure repertoire sharing. What TCRdb holds here is the immuneACCESS table cut down to in-frame rearrangements. Part of the clones is not present; checked against another copy, under half of the missing clones reflect an unresolved V gene, and the others are unexplained. D and trimming were read from the DNA, whereas the V and J calls and clone size are those reported in that table. This sample has roughly 47,000 clones in its table, and approximately 40% of those were observed once. The top ten constitute roughly 0.13% of the sample.

Each donor gave one peripheral blood draw, averaging around 120 mL, which was collected into heparinised tubes. Using a panel that included CD45RO, CCR7, CD25, CD127, CD95 and CD27, naive, central memory, regulatory and stem cell-like memory CD4+ T cells were sorted on a BD FACSAria II. A purity above 95% was achieved for all sorted populations. Right away, PBMCs were isolated by Lymphoprep density gradient centrifugation and were stained directly, with no culture step. So that batch effects would be minimized, each experiment stained and sorted samples in pairs, pairing one healthy donor with one patient. The data are from a study of beta chain features in type 1 diabetes (dated by TCRdb to the late 2010s). Looking at the study overall: Mean age, gender distribution, total cell number and subset yield did not differ between patients and healthy donors. Across all samples, about 110 million sorted cells were examined, and cell number per subset correlated strongly with RNA yield. In the study, recently diagnosed type 1 diabetes patients and matched healthy donors were compared on the TCRB repertoires of their sorted circulating CD4+ T cell subsets. Regulatory and stem cell-like memory subsets were obtained from only 8 patients and roughly 8 healthy donors, while naive and central memory subsets were obtained from all 30 or so donors. Here is what the overall study found, with its caveats: Because cDNA was sequenced instead of genomic DNA, highly expressing activated cells could be over-represented, though the groups showed no difference in activation or CD3 levels. Shorter templates might have been favored by PCR, but patient and control samples were amplified and corrected together, so both groups would have been affected equally by any skew. Because small numbers of individuals were included in the HLA sub-analyses, any influence of HLA type on TCRB rearrangement was left unresolved. Patients with type 1 diabetes made fewer insertions and deleted more nucleotides at VDJ recombination sites, implying thymic rearrangement abnormalities. Naive, central memory and regulatory TCRB repertoires appeared to be more similar among patients than among healthy donors. Type 1 diabetes patients showed a moderate but significant shortening of TCRB CDR3 length in all four CD4+ subsets.

Inclusive of the bounding cysteine and phenylalanine, the CDR3 is 14 residues long. The read is trimmed to its CDR3 DNA, 42 bases read in frame from base 1. V ends up 3 bases short and J 4 bases short, with an unmatched junction base count of 4. CDR1 and CDR2 are drawn from the germline V gene: SGHTA, FQGNSA. Here the chain combines TRBV7-2 and TRBJ2-7; TRBD2 aligns with 9 central bases. This clonotype was sampled from a man in his thirties or forties with type 1 diabetes. The sequenced material came from stem cell memory CD4+ T cells from blood. The meaning of the sample's cell subset or site label: stem cell-like memory CD4+ T cells. CDR3 sequence: CASSFLAGEYEQYF. The sequenced DNA is TGTGCCAGCAGCTTTTTAGCGGGAGAGTACGAGCAGTACTTC.